The 32 T cell receptor beta chains below were found in one sample sequenced in a study of blood T cell repertoires in COVID-19. Sequencing was performed with immunoSEQ multiplex PCR; in TCRdb, only in-frame clones are kept and a portion is missing. The sample includes approximately 89,000 clones, 70% to 90% of them seen just once. The sequencing sample was made of peripheral blood. Source of these receptors: a human donor in a cohort sampled during active COVID-19.

This rearrangement joins TRBV5-1 to TRBJ1-4; D is uncertain. This CDR3 spans 15 amino acids. Trimming took 4 bases from V and 7 from J, leaving 17 bases between them. From germline, CDR1 is SGHRS and CDR2 YFSETQ. The CDR3 region has the DNA TGCGCCAGCAGCCCGGGATCCCGGGAGGGTGAAAAACTGTTTTTT. Its translation: CASSPGSREGEKLFF. The whole variable domain, remainder taken from reference TRBV5-1 and TRBJ1-4, is KAGVTQTPRYLIKTRGQQVTLSCSPISGHRSVSWYQQTPGQGLQFLFEYFSETQRNKGNFPGRFSGRQFSNSRSEMNVSTLELGDSALYLCASSPGSREGEKLFFGSGTQLSVL.

V and J are TRBV5-4 and TRBJ1-1; D uncertain. CDR3 size: 13 residues. Trimming removed 2 bases from V and 2 bases from J, with 7 bases in between. Germline V gene sequence: CDR1 SGHNT, CDR2 YYREEE (reference sequence). The CDR3 loop reads CASSLRGNTEAFF. The CDR3 bases are TGTGCCAGCAGCTTACGGGGAAACACTGAAGCTTTCTTT.

V usage is TRBV2 and J usage is TRBJ2-1; 7 nucleotides agree with TRBD1. After removal of 8 bases from V and 3 bases from J, the junction contained 10 bases not matched to a gene. The CDR3 is made up of 15 amino acids. CDR1 SNHLY and CDR2 FYNNEI come from the germline V gene. The CDR3 DNA is TGTGCCAGCGCCGGGACAGCTGGCTTCTACAATGAGCAGTTCTTC. Translating it yields CASAGTAGFYNEQFF.

V and J are TRBV4-3 and TRBJ1-1, with D possibly TRBD1 on 6 matching bases. CDR1 is LGHNA, CDR2 YSLEER, per germline. V was shortened by 1 base and J by 10 bases, with 16 bases between the two germline ends. The CDR3 covers 14 residues. In DNA form, the CDR3 reads TGCGCCAGCAGCCAAGTGGGTCAGGGGAGTTCAGCTTTCTTT. It specifies CASSQVGQGSSAFF.

In nucleotides, the CDR3 is TGTGCCAGCCGGCGCCGGCAGGGCAGCACAGATACGCAGTATTTT. Translated, it gives CASRRRQGSTDTQYF. The chain couples TRBV18 to TRBJ2-3; possible D gene TRBD1, 5 bases. CDR3 size: 15 residues. Germline values: CDR1 KGHSH, CDR2 LQKENI. Trimming took off 8 bases at V and 0 bases at J, with 15 bases between the two ends.

The CDR3 nucleotides are TGTGCCTCCAAAGGACAGGCGACCTACAATGAGCAGTTCTTC. This sequence encodes CASKGQATYNEQFF. The chain employs TRBV19 and TRBJ2-1; 7 bases agree with TRBD1. With 11 bases clipped from V and 2 bases from J, the junction kept 9 bases outside the gene matches. The CDR3 runs to 14 residues. Germline V gene sequence: CDR1 LNHDA, CDR2 SQIVND (reference sequence).

This chain connects TRBV5-4 to TRBJ2-1; 8 bases map to TRBD2. The germline V gene has CDR1 SGHNT and CDR2 YYREEE (reference sequence). The V gene end was trimmed by 0 bases and the J gene end by 0 bases; junction bases not matched to a gene: 2. This CDR3 is 16 amino acids long. In DNA, the CDR3 is TGTGCCAGCAGCTTGGGACGGGGGGGCTCCTACAATGAGCAGTTCTTC. Its protein product is CASSLGRGGSYNEQFF. The whole variable domain, filled in from reference TRBV5-4 and TRBJ2-1, reads ETGVTQSPTHLIKTRGQQVTLRCSSQSGHNTVSWYQQALGQGPQFIFQYYREEENGRGNFPPRFSGLQFPNYSSELNVNALELDDSALYLCASSLGRGGSYNEQFFGPGTRLTVL.

This chain joins TRBV28 and TRBJ1-2, with 7 nucleotides matching TRBD1. Trimming at V came to 5 bases and at J to 2 bases, leaving 17 bases not matched to a gene. Germline CDR1 is MDHEN and CDR2 is SYDVKM. CDR3 length equals 18 residues. CDR3 nucleotides: TGTGCCAGCAGTGTGTCCGGCCTAAACCCGACAGGGAACTATGGCTACACCTTC. Its translation: CASSVSGLNPTGNYGYTF.

V usage is TRBV30 and J usage is TRBJ1-3; D is possibly TRBD1 (5 bases). The CDR3 is 16 amino acids. Trimming pared 0 bases from V and 0 bases from J, leaving 12 bases between. The germline V gene has CDR1 GTSNPN and CDR2 SVGIG (reference sequence). The CDR3 loop is CAWSVARTSSGNTIYF. DNA of the CDR3: TGTGCCTGGAGTGTGGCCCGGACAAGCTCTGGAAACACCATATATTTT.

V is TRBV28 and J is TRBJ1-2; D uncertain. Trimming pared 11 bases from V and 2 bases from J, leaving 9 bases between. Germline V lookup: CDR1 MDHEN, CDR2 SYDVKM. The CDR3 spans 11 residues. The CDR3 region is CAEGLNYGYTF. The CDR3 region has the DNA TGTGCCGAGGGCCTGAACTATGGCTACACCTTC.

The chain links TRBV28 to TRBJ2-7; 9 bases match TRBD1. Looked up from germline, CDR1 is MDHEN and CDR2 is SYDVKM. The CDR3 loop spans 14 amino acids. V lost 3 bases to trimming and J lost 6 bases; unmatched junction nucleotides: 6. The CDR3: CASSFSGTGREQYF. CDR3 in DNA: TGTGCCAGCAGTTTCTCCGGGACAGGGCGCGAGCAGTACTTC.

The chain joins TRBV7-6 to TRBJ1-1, with a weak D call TRBD1 (5 bases). The CDR3 loop spans 16 amino acids. Germline-derived CDR1 and CDR2 are SGHVS and FNYEAQ. V was trimmed by 1 base and J by 1 base, leaving 13 bases between them. The chain's CDR3 is CASSLDGAARNTEAFF. The CDR3 bases are TGTGCCAGCAGCTTAGATGGGGCCGCGAGGAACACTGAAGCTTTCTTT.

The J gene is TRBJ1-5, the V gene TRBV10-3, with D possibly being TRBD1 (5 bases). Germline lookup yields CDR1 ENHRY and CDR2 SYGVKD. Trimming took 0 bases from V and 2 from J, leaving 11 bases between them. CDR3 length: 16 residues. CDR3 bases: TGTGCCATCAGTGAGTCAGGCGGGGGAGGCAATCAGCCCCAGCATTTT. Protein product: CAISESGGGGNQPQHF.

This clone was counted a single time. V is TRBV4-1 and J is TRBJ1-2; D is possibly TRBD1 (5 bases). V lost 1 base and J lost 7, with 16 bases in between. CDR3 length: 15 residues. Germline CDR1 and CDR2: MGHRA and YSYEKL. This CDR3 reads CASSQGGTGGSGYTF. The CDR3, as DNA: TGCGCCAGCAGCCAAGGGGGAACGGGGGGTTCTGGCTACACCTTC.

This rearrangement joins TRBV9 to TRBJ1-6; 9 nucleotides line up with TRBD1. The ends lost 0 bases at V and 14 bases at J; junction bases unmatched: 6. CDR1 is SGDLS, CDR2 YYNGEE, per germline. The CDR3 is 14 residues long. The CDR3 protein is CASSVDLGTGSLHF. CDR3 bases: TGTGCCAGCAGCGTAGATCTCGGGACAGGGTCCCTCCACTTT.

J is TRBJ1-6 and V is TRBV5-4, with D possibly TRBD1 on 5 matching bases. Deletions cut 4 bases from V and 8 bases from J, with 16 bases between. Germline lookup yields CDR1 SGHNT and CDR2 YYREEE (reference sequence). This CDR3 region has 15 residues. The CDR3 here is CASSPFQGVDSPLHF. CDR3 sequence (DNA): TGTGCCAGCAGCCCGTTCCAGGGTGTTGATTCACCCCTCCACTTT.

This chain connects TRBV6-5 to TRBJ2-2, with TRBD1 identical over 9 bases. The CDR3 is 15 residues long. The ends lost 5 bases at V and 1 base at J; junction bases unmatched: 2. The germline V gene has CDR1 MNHEY and CDR2 SVGAGI. The CDR3 DNA sequence: TGTGCCAGCAGTCCGGACAGGGGGAACACCGGGGAGCTGTTTTTT. Encoded protein: CASSPDRGNTGELFF.

A few counts support this clone. This chain links TRBV15 with TRBJ1-2; D gene unclear. V was trimmed by 0 bases and J by 0 bases, leaving 11 bases between them. Germline CDR1 reads LNHNV; CDR2 reads YYDKDF (reference sequence). This CDR3 region has 16 residues. The CDR3 bases are TGTGCCACCAGCAGAGATCGCAGCGGGACTAACTATGGCTACACCTTC. Translated, it gives CATSRDRSGTNYGYTF.

The V and J genes are TRBV6-1 and TRBJ1-4; 8 bases match TRBD1. Germline V lookup: CDR1 MNHNS, CDR2 SASEGT. After removal of 4 bases from V and 0 bases from J, the junction contained 7 bases not matched to a gene. This CDR3 comprises 17 residues. The CDR3 coding sequence is TGTGCCAGCAGTGGGACAGGGCAGGGAGCAACTAATGAAAAACTGTTTTTT. Translation: CASSGTGQGATNEKLFF.

V and J are TRBV3-1 (or the pseudogene TRBV3-2) and TRBJ1-4; 8 bases match TRBD1. The CDR3 covers 14 residues. The germline V gene encodes CDR1 LGHDT and CDR2 YNNKEL (reference sequence). The V segment lost 5 bases and the J segment 3 bases; nucleotides outside the gene matches: 2. CDR3 region: CASSWGQANEKLFF. The CDR3 DNA is TGTGCCAGCAGCTGGGGACAGGCTAATGAAAAACTGTTTTTT.

CDR3 sequence (DNA): TGTGCCAGCAGTTCCCCGGGACAGGGACTCTATGGCTACACCTTC. It yields the protein CASSSPGQGLYGYTF. The rearrangement uses TRBV6-2 or TRBV6-3 and TRBJ1-2; TRBD1 aligns across 9 bases. The V gene end was trimmed by 4 bases and the J gene end by 4 bases; junction bases not matched to a gene: 7. The germline V gene has CDR1 MNHEY and CDR2 SVGEGT. CDR3 length: 15 amino acids.

V usage is TRBV3-1 (or the pseudogene TRBV3-2) and J usage is TRBJ1-3; D is possibly TRBD1 (5 bases). With 4 bases removed from V and 4 bases from J, the gap between germline ends came to 8 bases. The germline CDR1 and CDR2 sequences are LGHDT and YNNKEL (reference sequence). This CDR3 has 13 amino acids. This CDR3 is CASSPGLGNTIYF. The CDR3 DNA sequence: TGTGCCAGCAGCCCGGGACTCGGAAACACCATATATTTT.

The chain recombines TRBV18 with TRBJ2-6; 7 bases map to TRBD1. V dropped 3 bases and J dropped 0; count of bases not matched to a gene: 5. Germline-derived CDR1 and CDR2 are KGHSH and LQKENI. The CDR3 covers 17 residues. The CDR3 DNA follows: TGTGCCAGCTCACCCCGGACAGGACGCTCTGGGGCCAACGTCCTGACTTTC. This encodes CASSPRTGRSGANVLTF.

This clone appeared a single time. CDR3 DNA sequence: TGTGCCAGCAGCTTAACGTCCGCTAGCGGCTCCTACGAGCAGTACTTC. This sequence encodes CASSLTSASGSYEQYF. The J gene is TRBJ2-7, the V gene TRBV7-3; 7 bases line up with TRBD2. The trim removed 0 bases at V and 0 bases at J, leaving 5 bases unmatched. Germline CDR1 is SGHTA and CDR2 is FQGTGA. CDR3 length equals 16 residues.

This clone came up many times. This chain uses TRBV6-5 with TRBJ2-7, with 10 bases lining up with TRBD1. The germline V gene encodes CDR1 MNHEY and CDR2 SVGAGI. V shed 5 bases and J 0 bases; nucleotides not matched to a gene: 4. The CDR3 has 15 residues. The CDR3 coding sequence is TGTGCCAGCAGTCGAGACAGGGGGCGCTCCTACGAGCAGTACTTC. This translates into CASSRDRGRSYEQYF.

This chain links TRBV7-9 with TRBJ2-7, with D tentatively TRBD1 (6 bases). This CDR3 contains 14 residues. V was shortened by 1 base and J by 3 bases, with 10 bases between the two germline ends. Germline V gene lookup returns CDR1 SEHNR and CDR2 FQNEAQ (reference sequence). The CDR3 loop is CASSLGGTIYEQYF. The DNA for the CDR3 is TGTGCCAGCAGCTTAGGGGGGACAATCTACGAGCAGTACTTC.

The table lists this clone with a count of one. The rearrangement uses TRBV29-1 and TRBJ2-1; weak D call: TRBD2 (5 bases). This CDR3 has 14 residues. The germline V gene has CDR1 SQVTM and CDR2 ANQGSEA. V lost 3 bases, J lost 1 base, and 10 bases lay in between. The CDR3 sequence is CSVDKGVSYNEQFF. The CDR3 DNA follows: TGCAGCGTTGATAAGGGAGTTTCCTACAATGAGCAGTTCTTC.

This clone has only a few counts. V and J are TRBV18 and TRBJ2-3; a weak D match, TRBD2 (6 bases). The CDR3 runs 17 residues. Trimming cost V 1 base and J 0 bases, with 14 bases left between them. Germline loops: CDR1 KGHSH, CDR2 LQKENI. This chain's CDR3 is CASSPRVRGSSTDTQYF. The CDR3 DNA follows: TGTGCCAGCTCACCACGGGTACGGGGGTCTAGCACAGATACGCAGTATTTT. Supplemented by reference TRBV18 and TRBJ2-3, the full variable domain reads NAGVMQNPRHLVRRRGQEARLRCSPMKGHSHVYWYRQLPEEGLKFMVYLQKENIIDESGMPKERFSAEFPKEGPSILRIQQVVRGDSAAYFCASSPRVRGSSTDTQYFGPGTRLTVL.

The chain employs TRBV2 and TRBJ2-3; D is ambiguous. Trimming stripped 3 bases from V and 0 bases from J, with 7 bases between. Germline assignment: CDR1 SNHLY and CDR2 FYNNEI. The CDR3 covers 14 residues. CDR3 DNA: TGTGCCAGCAGTGATGCCCGGAGCACAGATACGCAGTATTTT. Amino acids: CASSDARSTDTQYF.

This clone was observed many times. The gene calls are TRBV5-1 and TRBJ2-7; a possible D gene is TRBD1 (5 bases). The CDR3 is 13 amino acids. In germline, CDR1 is SGHRS, CDR2 YFSETQ. With 3 bases removed from V and 3 bases from J, the gap between germline ends came to 10 bases. In nucleotides, the CDR3 is TGCGCCAGCAGCTGGCGACAGAACTACGAGCAGTACTTC. Its translation is CASSWRQNYEQYF.

This clone has a single count. The V gene is TRBV3-1 (or the pseudogene TRBV3-2), the J gene TRBJ1-2; 9 bases fit TRBD1. The CDR3 contains 17 residues. Trimming took 0 bases from V and 0 from J; bases not matched to a gene: 5. Germline V CDR1 and CDR2: LGHDT, YNNKEL (reference sequence). CDR3 in DNA: TGTGCCAGCAGCCAAGATGGGGGACAGGGCGCTAACTATGGCTACACCTTC. Protein: CASSQDGGQGANYGYTF.

The V gene is TRBV27, the J gene TRBJ2-3; D may be TRBD1 (6 bases). CDR1 MNHEY and CDR2 SMNVEV come from the germline V gene (reference sequence). V lost 3 bases, J lost 0 bases, and 10 bases lay in between. This CDR3 comprises 15 residues. CDR3 bases: TGTGCCAGCAGTTTTGGACAGCTTAGCACAGATACGCAGTATTTT. It yields the protein CASSFGQLSTDTQYF.